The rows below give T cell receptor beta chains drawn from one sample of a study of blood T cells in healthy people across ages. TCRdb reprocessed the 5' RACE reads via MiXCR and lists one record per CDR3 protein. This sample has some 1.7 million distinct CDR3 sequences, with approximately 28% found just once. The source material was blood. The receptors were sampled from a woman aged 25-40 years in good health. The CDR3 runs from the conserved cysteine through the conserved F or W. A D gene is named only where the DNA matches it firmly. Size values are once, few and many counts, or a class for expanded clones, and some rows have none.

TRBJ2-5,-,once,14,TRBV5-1,CASSLDVYLGPQYF,TGCGCCAGCAGCTTGGACGTCTACCTAGGGCCCCAGTACTTC
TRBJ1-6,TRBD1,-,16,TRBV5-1,CASSLHRGQGGSPLHF,TGCGCCAGCAGCTTGCACCGGGGACAGGGGGGTTCACCCCTCCACTTT
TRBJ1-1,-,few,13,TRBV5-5,CASSSAGLTEAFF,TGTGCCAGCAGCTCCGCCGGCCTCACTGAAGCTTTCTTT
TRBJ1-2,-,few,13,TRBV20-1,CSARNPSGYGYTF,TGCAGTGCTAGAAACCCCAGCGGCTATGGCTACACCTTC
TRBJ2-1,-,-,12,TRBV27,CASSPIGLEQFF,TGTGCCAGCAGTCCCATAGGTCTTGAGCAGTTCTTC
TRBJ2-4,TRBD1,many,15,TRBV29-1,CSATDGQGFKNIQYF,TGCAGCGCTACGGACGGACAGGGGTTCAAAAACATTCAGTACTTC
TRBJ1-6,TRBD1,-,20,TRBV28,CASSLLRGLRESSYNSPLHF,TGTGCCAGCAGTTTATTAAGGGGGCTCAGGGAGAGCTCCTATAATTCACCCCTCCACTTT
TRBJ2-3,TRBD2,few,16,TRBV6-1,CASRKNPSGRTDTQYF,TGTGCCAGCAGGAAAAATCCTAGCGGGAGAACAGATACGCAGTATTTT
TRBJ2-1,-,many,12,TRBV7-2,CASSLVAFEQFF,TGTGCCAGCAGCTTAGTCGCTTTTGAGCAGTTCTTC
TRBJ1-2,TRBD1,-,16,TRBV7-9,CAGSLYMDRLNYGYTF,TGTGCCGGCAGCTTATATATGGACAGGCTGAACTATGGCTACACCTTC
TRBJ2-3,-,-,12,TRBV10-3,CATRQDTVTQYF,TGTGCCACCCGACAGGACACAGTTACGCAGTATTTT
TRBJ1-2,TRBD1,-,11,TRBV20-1,CSAGDRTGYTF,TGCAGTGCTGGGGACAGGACGGGCTACACCTTC
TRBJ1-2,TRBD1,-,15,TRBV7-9,CASSLAGQSRQGYTF,TGTGCCAGCAGCTTAGCGGGACAGAGTCGCCAGGGCTACACCTTC
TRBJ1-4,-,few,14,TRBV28,CASSLSGDNEKLFF,TGTGCCAGCAGTTTATCAGGGGATAATGAAAAACTGTTTTTT
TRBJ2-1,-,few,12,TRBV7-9,CASSRESERGFF,TGTGCCAGCAGCCGGGAGTCGGAAAGGGGGTTCTTC
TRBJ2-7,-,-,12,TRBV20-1,CSARPLDYEQYF,TGCAGTGCTAGACCCCTGGACTACGAGCAGTACTTC
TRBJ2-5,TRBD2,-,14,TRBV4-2,CASSQVGEGETQYF,TGTGCCAGCAGCCAAGTCGGGGAGGGGGAGACCCAGTACTTC
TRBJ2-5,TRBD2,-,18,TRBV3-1,CASSQDGLAGGPRETQYF,TGTGCCAGCAGCCAAGATGGACTAGCGGGAGGGCCTAGAGAGACCCAGTACTTC
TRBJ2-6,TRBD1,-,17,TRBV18,CASSGTGGPSGVNVLTF,TGTGCCAGCTCCGGGACAGGGGGTCCCTCTGGGGTCAACGTCCTGACTTTC
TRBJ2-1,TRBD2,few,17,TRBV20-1,CSASGLAGGPIYNEQFF,TGCAGTGCTAGTGGACTAGCGGGAGGGCCTATCTACAATGAGCAGTTCTTC
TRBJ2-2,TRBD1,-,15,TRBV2,CASSGRTGYTGELFF,TGTGCCAGCAGTGGTCGGACAGGGTACACCGGGGAGCTGTTTTTT
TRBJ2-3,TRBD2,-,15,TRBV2,CASSYQSGGGDTQYF,TGTGCCAGCAGTTACCAAAGCGGGGGAGGAGATACGCAGTATTTT
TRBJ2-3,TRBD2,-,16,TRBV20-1,CSARDQDGGAQDTQYF,TGCAGTGCTAGAGATCAGGACGGGGGGGCGCAGGATACGCAGTATTTT
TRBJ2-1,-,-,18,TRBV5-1,CASSLFLRGHRRENEQFF,TGCGCCAGCAGCTTGTTTCTCCGTGGACACCGCAGGGAGAATGAGCAGTTCTTC
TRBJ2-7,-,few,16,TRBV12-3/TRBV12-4,CASSSSGQTPVYEQYF,TGTGCCAGCAGTTCGTCGGGACAAACCCCTGTCTACGAGCAGTACTTC
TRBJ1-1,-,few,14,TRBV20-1,CSARRADTNTEAFF,TGCAGTGCTAGGCGCGCAGATACGAACACTGAAGCTTTCTTT
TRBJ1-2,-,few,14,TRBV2,CASSEPFANYGYTF,TGTGCCAGCAGTGAACCCTTCGCTAACTATGGCTACACCTTC
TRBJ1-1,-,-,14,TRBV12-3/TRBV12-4,CASSQSGDLSEAFF,TGTGCCAGCAGTCAATCCGGGGACCTCTCTGAAGCTTTCTTT
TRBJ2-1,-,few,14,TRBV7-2,CASSLVGGLNEQFF,TGTGCCAGCAGCTTAGTGGGGGGTCTAAATGAGCAGTTCTTC
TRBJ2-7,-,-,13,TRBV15,CATSRDPGYEQYF,TGTGCCACCAGCAGAGATCCTGGCTACGAGCAGTACTTC
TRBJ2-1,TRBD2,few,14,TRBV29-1,CSVRAGGVYNEQFF,TGCAGCGTTCGGGCGGGAGGAGTTTACAATGAGCAGTTCTTC
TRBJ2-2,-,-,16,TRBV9,CASSARTSGETGELFF,TGTGCCAGCAGCGCCCGGACGTCCGGGGAAACCGGGGAGCTGTTTTTT
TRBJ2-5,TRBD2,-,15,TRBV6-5,CASSFKRGAGETQYF,TGTGCCAGCAGTTTCAAGCGGGGGGCGGGGGAGACCCAGTACTTC
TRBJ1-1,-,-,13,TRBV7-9,CASRRQAGDEAFF,TGTGCCAGCAGACGACAGGCTGGAGATGAAGCTTTCTTT
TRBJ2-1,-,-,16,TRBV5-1,CASSFDGVGAFNEQFF,TGCGCCAGCAGCTTTGATGGGGTCGGGGCATTCAATGAGCAGTTCTTC
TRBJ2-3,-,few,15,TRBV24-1,CATSALPGSTDTQYF,TGTGCCACCAGTGCCCTGCCGGGGAGCACAGATACGCAGTATTTT
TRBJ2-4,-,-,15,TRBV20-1,CSASPPDLAKNIQYF,TGCAGTGCTAGCCCGCCAGACTTAGCCAAAAACATTCAGTACTTC
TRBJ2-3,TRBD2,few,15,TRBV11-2,CASSLNGGVRNTQYF,TGTGCCAGCAGCTTAAACGGGGGGGTTCGAAATACGCAGTATTTT
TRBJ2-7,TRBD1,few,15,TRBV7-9,CASSPPGQGLFGQYF,TGTGCCAGCAGCCCACCGGGACAGGGTCTTTTTGGGCAGTACTTC
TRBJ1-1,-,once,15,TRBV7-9,CASSSRGSRNTEAFF,TGTGCCAGCAGCTCGCGGGGGTCCCGGAACACTGAAGCTTTCTTT